Following are 15 T cell receptor beta chains from one sample sequenced in a study of T cell responses to AZD1222 COVID-19 vaccine. Sequencing was performed with immunoSEQ multiplex PCR; in TCRdb, only in-frame clones are kept and a portion is missing. This sample has some 110,000 clones, with 88% found just once. The source material was peripheral blood, sampled on day 0 of AZD1222 vaccination. The receptors derive from an adult in good health.

This chain links TRBV5-1 with TRBJ2-3; perhaps TRBD1 as D (5 bases). This CDR3 is 15 amino acids long. V gave up 1 base and J gave up 2 bases, with 11 bases separating them. Germline V lookup: CDR1 SGHRS, CDR2 YFSETQ. Written as DNA, the CDR3 is TGCGCCAGCAGCTTGAATACAGGAGCCACAGATACGCAGTATTTT. Encoded protein: CASSLNTGATDTQYF.

The chain recombines TRBV18 with TRBJ2-1; either TRBD1 or TRBD2 may fit D (7 bases each). V gave up 6 bases and J gave up 10 bases, with 13 bases separating them. The CDR3 is made up of 12 amino acids. Germline V gives CDR1 KGHSH, CDR2 LQKENI. The CDR3 sequence is CASSRQGGEQFF. Written as DNA, the CDR3 is TGTGCCAGCTCTCGACAGGGAGGGGAGCAGTTCTTC.

The chain combines TRBV6-5 with TRBJ2-7, with 8 bases lining up with TRBD2. CDR3 size: 15 residues. Germline V gene lookup returns CDR1 MNHEY and CDR2 SVGAGI. The ends lost 0 bases at V and 5 bases at J; junction bases unmatched: 6. In DNA form, the CDR3 reads TGTGCCAGCAGTTACTCGGGACTAGGTTCTGACGAGCAGTACTTC. Translated, it gives CASSYSGLGSDEQYF.

The chain couples TRBV7-2 to TRBJ2-3; D not certain. This CDR3 has 13 amino acids. V lost 1 base to trimming and J lost 2 bases, with 4 bases between them. CDR1 is SGHTA, CDR2 FQGNSA, per germline. The CDR3 loop reads CASSLDYTDTQYF. The DNA of the CDR3 is TGTGCCAGCAGCTTAGACTACACAGATACGCAGTATTTT.

The rearrangement uses TRBV19 and TRBJ2-2; D is ambiguous. Per the germline V gene, CDR1 is LNHDA and CDR2 is SQIVND (reference sequence). The CDR3 runs to 14 residues. The germline V and J ends were trimmed by 2 bases and 3 bases, with 7 bases remaining between them. The CDR3 sequence is CASSIRSHTGELFF. In nucleotides, the CDR3 is TGTGCCAGTAGTATACGCAGCCACACCGGGGAGCTGTTTTTT.

V usage is TRBV3-1 (or the pseudogene TRBV3-2) and J usage is TRBJ2-1; 8 bases map to TRBD1. This CDR3 is 18 amino acids long. Germline-derived CDR1 and CDR2 are LGHDT and YNNKEL (reference sequence). J lost 7 bases, V lost 5 bases, and 19 bases had no gene match. The chain's CDR3 is CASSKRGLGQGAGNEQFF. CDR3 coding DNA: TGTGCCAGCAGCAAAAGAGGGTTGGGGCAGGGGGCCGGGAATGAGCAGTTCTTC.

The V call is TRBV9, the J call TRBJ2-3; D not certain. The CDR3 spans 16 residues. Germline V CDR1 and CDR2: SGDLS, YYNGEE. Trimming shortened V by 2 bases and J by 2 bases, and 15 bases separated the two germline ends. The CDR3 nucleotides read TGTGCCAGCAGCGTTCGATGGGAATCTTACACAGATACGCAGTATTTT. Amino acid sequence: CASSVRWESYTDTQYF.

This clone was observed a few times. The chain couples TRBV11-2 to TRBJ2-3; possible D gene TRBD2, 6 bases. The CDR3 is 14 amino acids. The V end was cut by 3 bases, the J end by 6 bases, with 13 bases between. Per the germline V gene, CDR1 is SGHAT and CDR2 is FQNNGV. Here the CDR3 DNA reads TGTGCCAGCAGCTTCTCGGAGGGCCAGGATACGCAGTATTTT. This encodes CASSFSEGQDTQYF.

CDR3 nucleotides: TGTGCCAGCAGCGTACGCGGACTGCCGCTGGATGAGCAGTTCTTC. Residues: CASSVRGLPLDEQFF. V is TRBV9 and J is TRBJ2-1; tentative D call: TRBD2 (5 bases). The V gene lost 1 base and the J gene lost 8 bases, with 16 bases spanning the gap. Germline CDR1 reads SGDLS; CDR2 reads YYNGEE. This CDR3 is built from 15 residues.

CDR3 bases: TGTGCCAGCGGAGGGGGTGACGGCTACACCTTC. It specifies CASGGGDGYTF. The chain uses TRBV3-1 (or the pseudogene TRBV3-2) and TRBJ1-2; the D gene is possibly TRBD1 (6 bases). CDR1 is LGHDT, CDR2 YNNKEL, per germline (reference sequence). V lost 8 bases to trimming and J lost 8 bases, with 12 bases between them. The CDR3 consists of 11 residues.

This chain joins TRBV19 and TRBJ2-3; a possible D gene is TRBD2 (6 bases). V was trimmed by 3 bases and J by 6 bases, leaving 19 bases between them. There are 16 residues in the CDR3. The germline CDR1 and CDR2 sequences are LNHDA and SQIVND (reference sequence). CDR3 amino acids: CASSIWETRSVDTQYF. The DNA of the CDR3 is TGTGCCAGTAGTATTTGGGAGACTAGATCTGTGGATACGCAGTATTTT. Complete variable domain (other parts from reference TRBV19 and TRBJ2-3): DGGITQSPKYLFRKEGQNVTLSCEQNLNHDAMYWYRQDPGQGLRLIYYSQIVNDFQKGDIAEGYSVSREKKESFPLTVTSAQKNPTAFYLCASSIWETRSVDTQYFGPGTRLTVL.

The V gene is TRBV30, the J gene TRBJ2-1; D call uncertain. In germline, CDR1 is GTSNPN, CDR2 SVGIG (reference sequence). This CDR3 has 13 amino acids. V was clipped by 4 bases and J by 9 bases, with 16 bases between them. The CDR3 DNA reads TGTGCCTGGATTTCTGGAACGTGGAGTGAGCAGTTCTTC. It is translated as CAWISGTWSEQFF.

The J gene is TRBJ2-3, the V gene TRBV9; TRBD2 aligns across 7 bases. Germline V CDR1 and CDR2: SGDLS, YYNGEE. Trimming removed 0 bases from V and 1 base from J; junction bases left unmatched: 5. CDR3 length: 16 amino acids. CDR3 DNA: TGTGCCAGCAGCGTAGACGCGGGAGTTGGCACAGATACGCAGTATTTT. Translation: CASSVDAGVGTDTQYF.

V and J are TRBV27 and TRBJ2-3; 9 bases match TRBD2. Germline CDR1 reads MNHEY; CDR2 reads SMNVEV (reference sequence). With V trimmed by 5 bases and J by 3 bases, 6 bases remained unmatched. CDR3 length: 15 residues. This chain's CDR3 is CASSPLAGITDTQYF. The CDR3 DNA sequence: TGTGCCAGCAGTCCACTAGCGGGTATTACAGATACGCAGTATTTT.

The J gene is TRBJ2-7, the V gene TRBV10-2; 8 bases align to TRBD1. The germline CDR1 and CDR2 sequences are WSHSY and SAAADI. The CDR3 is 15 residues long. V was pared by 8 bases and J by 2 bases, with 11 bases of the junction left unmatched. The CDR3 is CASVTGGTGAYEQYF. The CDR3 DNA sequence: TGCGCCAGCGTAACAGGGGGGACAGGAGCCTACGAGCAGTACTTC.